This T cell receptor (beta chain) was retrieved from a study of CD8 T cells in ankylosing spondylitis (dated by TCRdb to the late 2010s). Concerning the study at large: To find TCR variants linked to disease, the study profiled T cell receptor beta repertoires in ankylosing spondylitis patients and healthy donors. Peripheral blood samples were taken, and synovial fluid was additionally collected from ankylosing spondylitis patients. The full study cohort was made up of about 25 ankylosing spondylitis patients and about a hundred healthy donors. Paper-wide results and their limitations: A TCR beta motif of 7 or 8 highly homologous amino acid variants appeared characteristic of blood from ankylosing spondylitis patients. The disease-linked clones showed a CD8+ phenotype and occurred at relatively low frequencies in peripheral blood. Some of the motif variants had been reported before in the synovial fluid and blood of reactive arthritis patients, a finding that suggests common disease-initiation mechanisms. Significant enrichment of the disease-linked clones was reported in matched synovial fluid samples from ankylosing spondylitis patients.

This clonotype is considered medium-sized (0.01 to 0.1%). What antigen it recognizes has not been identified. Base qualities are missing; no much larger clone stands one base away. The instrument was an Illumina HiSeq 2500. Quantitative 5'-RACE with molecular barcodes was the method used to prepare the TCR beta libraries. The authors' analysis ran thus. Disease-linked TCR variants were identified with a new computational method built on a probabilistic model of VDJ rearrangement. TCRdb passed the public sequencing reads through fastp at Q25 and MiXCR, retaining productive beta sequences. Every CDR3 protein is listed once, alongside the most common genes and DNA of its rows. The V and J calls and clone size come from TCRdb's table, not from the authors' own analysis. Within this sample are a few hundred thousand distinct CDR3 sequences, with roughly 10% of them counted one time only. The top ten clones comprise around 6.5% of the sample.

The germline V gene (reference sequence) sets CDR1 to SGHKS and CDR2 to YYEKEE. Inclusive of the bounding cysteine and phenylalanine, the CDR3 is 14 residues long. CDR3 DNA is the only sequence kept; it has 42 bases, read in frame from the first base. At the junction V is shortened by 5 bases and J by 2 bases; bases outside the gene matches: 2. The sequence was obtained from a male donor with ankylosing spondylitis or in good health (not recorded which). The chain is assembled from TRBV5-5 and TRBJ2-5, and 11 bases in between align with TRBD2. Sequencing input: blood, either unsorted or a sorted T cell fraction (not recorded which). The CDR3 protein sequence reads: CASRLAGDQETQYF. DNA sequence: TGTGCCAGCAGACTAGCGGGGGATCAAGAGACCCAGTACTTC.